Below, 19 T cell receptor beta chains from the same sample are listed, as sequenced in a study of T cells in localized non-small cell lung cancer. Assay used: immunoSEQ multiplex PCR; TCRdb lists only in-frame clones, some missing. The sample lists about 2,500 clones, 36% seen once, with about 3.9% in the top ten. The specimen was lymph node tissue, collected before any cancer treatment. All receptors derive from a male donor at least 60 years old with stage II squamous cell lung carcinoma.

This clone ranks as medium-sized. The rearrangement links TRBV11-3 to TRBJ1-2; tentatively, D is TRBD1 (6 bases). The CDR3 sequence is 14 residues long. The V end lost 3 bases, the J end lost 2 bases, and 10 bases lay between the germline ends. Germline CDR1 reads SGHNT; CDR2 reads YENEEA. Here the CDR3 reads CASSLRGVNYGYTF. The CDR3 bases are TGTGCCAGCAGCTTGAGGGGGGTAAACTATGGCTACACCTTC. Based on the CDR3 plus reference TRBV11-3 and TRBJ1-2, the full variable domain is EAGVVQSPRYKIIEKKQPVAFWCNPISGHNTLYWYLQNLGQGPELLIRYENEEAVDDSQLPKDRFSAERLKGVDSTLKIQPAELGDSAVYLCASSLRGVNYGYTFGSGTRLTVV.

The J gene is TRBJ1-1, the V gene TRBV11-3; weak D call: TRBD1 (5 bases). V lost 4 bases and J 4 bases, leaving 16 bases between the germline ends. The CDR3 consists of 15 residues. The V gene's germline CDR1 is SGHNT and CDR2 YENEEA. CDR3 nucleotide sequence: TGTGCCAGCAGCTCTTCGACAGCGGGGCGCACTGAAGCTTTCTTT. This encodes CASSSSTAGRTEAFF.

Within the sample, this clone is medium-sized. The CDR3 loop reads CASSEDGLQPQHF. CDR3 bases: TGTGCCAGCAGTGAAGACGGACTCCAGCCCCAGCATTTT. This chain uses TRBV6-1 with TRBJ1-5, with D unresolved. The CDR3 spans 13 residues. V lost 1 base and J 7 bases, leaving 8 bases between the germline ends. Germline V gene lookup returns CDR1 MNHNS and CDR2 SASEGT.

The chain is built from TRBV9 and TRBJ2-5; D uncertain. V lost 4 bases, J lost 4 bases, and 11 bases lay in between. The length of the CDR3 is 13 residues. Germline CDR1 reads SGDLS; CDR2 reads YYNGEE. The CDR3 DNA reads as TGTGCCAGCAGCCTTTTCTTAGGAGAGACCCAGTACTTC. Translation gives CASSLFLGETQYF.

The chain is built from TRBV10-1 and TRBJ2-1; D is ambiguous. The CDR3 length is 13 residues. The germline V gene has CDR1 WNHNN and CDR2 SYGVQD (reference sequence). The V end lost 5 bases, the J end lost 5 bases, and 10 bases lay between the germline ends. The CDR3 DNA reads TGCGCCAGCAGTCTCCTATCCCACAATGAGCAGTTCTTC. Its protein product is CASSLLSHNEQFF.

The rearrangement uses TRBV18 and TRBJ1-1, with D perhaps TRBD1 (5 bases). The length of the CDR3 is 13 residues. The ends were cut back, 7 bases at V and 1 base at J, with 10 bases in the middle. Germline CDR1 KGHSH, CDR2 LQKENI. CDR3 amino acids: CASLPQGNTEAFF. The CDR3 DNA follows: TGTGCCAGCTTACCGCAGGGGAACACTGAAGCTTTCTTT.

The V and J genes are TRBV19 and TRBJ1-5; D unclear. The CDR3 has 12 residues. Trimming took off 6 bases at V and 3 bases at J, with 6 bases between the two ends. CDR1 LNHDA and CDR2 SQIVND come from the germline V gene (reference sequence). The CDR3 nucleotides are TGTGCCAGTAGCAGGTCCAATCAGCCCCAGCATTTT. It encodes CASSRSNQPQHF.

This clone was seen a single time. The chain couples TRBV18 to TRBJ1-1, with unresolved D. Germline-derived CDR1 and CDR2 are KGHSH and LQKENI. The CDR3 runs to 16 residues. V lost 6 bases and J lost 1, with 18 bases in between. The CDR3 DNA follows: TGTGCCAGCTCCCTAGGTTCCGCTGGGCAGAACACTGAAGCTTTCTTT. Its protein is CASSLGSAGQNTEAFF.

V is TRBV30 and J is TRBJ1-6; 11 bases agree with TRBD1. Germline CDR1 reads GTSNPN; CDR2 reads SVGIG (reference sequence). The CDR3 consists of 15 residues. The trim removed 4 bases at V and 8 bases at J, leaving 7 bases unmatched. The DNA of the CDR3 is TGTGCCTGGACCCGGACAGGGGGCAGTTATTCACCCCTCCACTTT. Translated: CAWTRTGGSYSPLHF.

The gene calls are TRBV11-3 and TRBJ2-4, with 9 bases matching TRBD1. Trimming cost V 5 bases and J 0 bases; bases outside gene matches: 5. Germline V gene lookup returns CDR1 SGHNT and CDR2 YENEEA. CDR3 length equals 16 residues. The CDR3 bases are TGTGCCAGCAGCCTGGAGGGACAGGGAGCCAAAAACATTCAGTACTTC. The encoded protein is CASSLEGQGAKNIQYF.

This clone is judged medium-sized. CDR3 amino acids: CASSLYGTGKTGANVLTF. The DNA of the CDR3 is TGTGCCAGCAGCTTATATGGGACAGGGAAAACTGGGGCCAACGTCCTGACTTTC. V gene TRBV11-3 combines with J gene TRBJ2-6; 9 bases align to TRBD1. V was pared by 2 bases and J by 2 bases, with 7 bases of the junction left unmatched. This CDR3 is 18 amino acids long. The germline gives CDR1 SGHNT, CDR2 YENEEA.

The V gene is TRBV19, the J gene TRBJ2-2; D may be TRBD1 or TRBD2 (5 bases each). CDR1 and CDR2 (germline): LNHDA, SQIVND (reference sequence). The CDR3 has 12 amino acids. The CDR3 nucleotides read TGTGTTAGTAAGGGGACCACCGGGGAGCTGTTTTTT. It encodes CVSKGTTGELFF.

The chain combines TRBV9 with TRBJ1-1; no clear D gene. Trimming stripped 0 bases from V and 2 bases from J, with 11 bases between. Germline CDR1 and CDR2: SGDLS and YYNGEE. The length of the CDR3 is 15 residues. The CDR3 DNA reads TGTGCCAGCAGCGTAGGGGGAGGGCTAAACACTGAAGCTTTCTTT. Its protein is CASSVGGGLNTEAFF. Full variable domain (remainder filled in from reference TRBV9 and TRBJ1-1): DSGVTQTPKHLITATGQRVTLRCSPRSGDLSVYWYQQSLDQGLQFLIQYYNGEERAKGNILERFSAQQFPDLHSELNLSSLELGDSALYFCASSVGGGLNTEAFFGQGTRLTVV.

This clone was counted between two and nine times. This rearrangement joins TRBV15 to TRBJ2-3; TRBD2 agrees at 7 bases. The CDR3 has 14 amino acids. V was pared by 2 bases and J by 2 bases, with 1 base of the junction left unmatched. The germline V gene encodes CDR1 LNHNV and CDR2 YYDKDF (reference sequence). CDR3: CATSRRGDTDTQYF. The CDR3 bases are TGTGCCACCAGCAGACGGGGGGACACAGATACGCAGTATTTT.

The V call is TRBV29-1, the J call TRBJ1-1, with D hard to call. Trimming took 8 bases from V and 0 from J, leaving 13 bases between them. CDR3 length: 13 residues. Germline V gene lookup returns CDR1 SQVTM and CDR2 ANQGSEA. This CDR3 is CSSGSSVNTEAFF. The CDR3 nucleotides read TGCAGCTCAGGTTCTTCAGTGAACACTGAAGCTTTCTTT.

V and J are TRBV30 and TRBJ1-1; 9 bases agree with TRBD1. The length of the CDR3 is 13 residues. Per the germline V gene, CDR1 is GTSNPN and CDR2 is SVGIG (reference sequence). V lost 4 bases to trimming and J lost 4 bases; unmatched junction nucleotides: 4. The CDR3 region has the DNA TGTGCCTGGATCCGGACAGGGGTCACTGAAGCTTTCTTT. The encoded protein is CAWIRTGVTEAFF.

V and J are TRBV29-1 and TRBJ1-1; D may be TRBD1 (5 bases). Germline V gene lookup returns CDR1 SQVTM and CDR2 ANQGSEA. Trimming took 5 bases from V and 7 from J, leaving 14 bases between them. The CDR3 is 12 residues long. CDR3 sequence reads: CSVPPAGLEAFF. CDR3 nucleotides: TGCAGCGTTCCTCCAGCGGGGCTTGAAGCTTTCTTT.

V is TRBV10-2 and J is TRBJ1-2, with D perhaps TRBD1 (6 bases). CDR3 length equals 15 residues. Germline V gene data show CDR1 as WSHSY and CDR2 as SAAADI. Between the trimmed V and J ends, which lost 1 base and 6 bases, there was a span of 15 bases. The chain's CDR3 is CASSEYKTGTNGYTF. The CDR3 DNA reads TGCGCCAGCAGTGAGTATAAGACAGGAACGAATGGCTACACCTTC.

This chain joins TRBV11-3 and TRBJ2-1; the D gene could be TRBD1 or TRBD2 (5 bases each). This CDR3 comprises 14 residues. The germline CDR1 and CDR2 sequences are SGHNT and YENEEA. V was pared by 5 bases and J by 3 bases, with 11 bases between. CDR3 loop: CASSGGTGYNEQFF. The CDR3 nucleotides read TGTGCCAGCAGCGGTGGGACGGGCTACAATGAGCAGTTCTTC. The entire variable domain, with the rest obtained from reference TRBV11-3 and TRBJ2-1, is as follows: EAGVVQSPRYKIIEKKQPVAFWCNPISGHNTLYWYLQNLGQGPELLIRYENEEAVDDSQLPKDRFSAERLKGVDSTLKIQPAELGDSAVYLCASSGGTGYNEQFFGPGTRLTVL.